This T cell receptor beta chain appears in the sequencing data of a study of CD8+ T cells in alopecia areata. Study outcomes and limitations: For patients receiving tofacitinib, scalp clonality and expanded CD8+ clones among the top 100 significantly decreased.

As the sequencing template, cDNA was produced by extracting RNA and reverse transcribing it. TCRdb's table, derived via immunoSEQ multiplex PCR, lists solely in-frame clones and lacks some. The repertoire holds around 190,000 clones, with roughly 66% as singletons. This sample's treatment: oral pan-JAK inhibitor, 5-10 mg twice daily. This clone was counted only a few times. Its antigen is unknown. Germline lookup yields CDR1 MGHDK and CDR2 SYGVNS. The CDR3 spans 13 residues. V dropped 4 bases and J dropped 5 bases, with 11 bases sitting between them. The chain links TRBV25-1 to TRBJ2-5; perhaps TRBD2 as D (5 bases). The material was CD4+ T cells sorted from blood, obtained at week 24, from a patient treated with tofacitinib. The TCR sequence derives from a human donor with alopecia areata. The chain's CDR3 is CASSVRERETQYF. CDR3 in DNA: TGTGCCAGCAGTGTGAGGGAGAGGGAGACCCAGTACTTC.